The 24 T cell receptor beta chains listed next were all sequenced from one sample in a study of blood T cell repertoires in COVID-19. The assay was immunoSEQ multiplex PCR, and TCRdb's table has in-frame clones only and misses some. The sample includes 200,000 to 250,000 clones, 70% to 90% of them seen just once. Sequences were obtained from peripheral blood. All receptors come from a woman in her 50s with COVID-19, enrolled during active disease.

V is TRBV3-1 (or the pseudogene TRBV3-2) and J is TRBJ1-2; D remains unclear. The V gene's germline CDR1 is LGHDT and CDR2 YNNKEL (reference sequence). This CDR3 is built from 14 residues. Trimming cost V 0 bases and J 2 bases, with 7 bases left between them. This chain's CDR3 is CASSQEPGNYGYTF. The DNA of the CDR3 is TGTGCCAGCAGCCAAGAGCCGGGGAACTATGGCTACACCTTC.

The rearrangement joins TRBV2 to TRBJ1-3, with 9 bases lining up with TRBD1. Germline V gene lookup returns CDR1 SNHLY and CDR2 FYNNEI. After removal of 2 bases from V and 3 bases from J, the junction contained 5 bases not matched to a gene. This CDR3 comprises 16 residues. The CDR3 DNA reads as TGTGCCAGCAGTGAATTGACAGGGGGAATTGGAAACACCATATATTTT. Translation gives CASSELTGGIGNTIYF.

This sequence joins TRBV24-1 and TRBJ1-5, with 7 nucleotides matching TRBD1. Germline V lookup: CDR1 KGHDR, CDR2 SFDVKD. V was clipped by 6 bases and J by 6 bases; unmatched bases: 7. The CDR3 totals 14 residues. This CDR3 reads CATSPRGPGQPQHF. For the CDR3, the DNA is TGTGCCACCAGTCCGAGGGGGCCAGGTCAGCCCCAGCATTTT.

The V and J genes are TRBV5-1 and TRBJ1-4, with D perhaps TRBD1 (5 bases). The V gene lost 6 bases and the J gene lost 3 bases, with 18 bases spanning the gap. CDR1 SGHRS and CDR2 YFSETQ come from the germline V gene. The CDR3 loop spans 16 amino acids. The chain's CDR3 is CASTGGYKVANEKLFF. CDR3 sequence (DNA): TGCGCCAGCACCGGGGGGTATAAGGTGGCTAATGAAAAACTGTTTTTT. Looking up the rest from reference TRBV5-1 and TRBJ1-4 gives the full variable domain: KAGVTQTPRYLIKTRGQQVTLSCSPISGHRSVSWYQQTPGQGLQFLFEYFSETQRNKGNFPGRFSGRQFSNSRSEMNVSTLELGDSALYLCASTGGYKVANEKLFFGSGTQLSVL.

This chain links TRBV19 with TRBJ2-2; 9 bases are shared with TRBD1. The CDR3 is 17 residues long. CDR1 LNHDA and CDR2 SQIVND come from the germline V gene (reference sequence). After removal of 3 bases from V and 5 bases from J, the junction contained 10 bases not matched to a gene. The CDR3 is CASSMGTGLFKTGELFF. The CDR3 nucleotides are TGTGCCAGTAGTATGGGGACAGGGCTATTCAAAACCGGGGAGCTGTTTTTT. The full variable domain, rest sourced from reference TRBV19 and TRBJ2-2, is DGGITQSPKYLFRKEGQNVTLSCEQNLNHDAMYWYRQDPGQGLRLIYYSQIVNDFQKGDIAEGYSVSREKKESFPLTVTSAQKNPTAFYLCASSMGTGLFKTGELFFGEGSRLTVL.

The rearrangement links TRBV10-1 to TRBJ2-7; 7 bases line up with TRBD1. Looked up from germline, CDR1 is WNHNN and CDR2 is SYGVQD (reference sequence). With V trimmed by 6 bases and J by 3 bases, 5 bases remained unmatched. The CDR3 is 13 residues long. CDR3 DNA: TGCGCCAGCAGCCGGGACAGAGGCTACGAGCAGTACTTC. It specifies CASSRDRGYEQYF.

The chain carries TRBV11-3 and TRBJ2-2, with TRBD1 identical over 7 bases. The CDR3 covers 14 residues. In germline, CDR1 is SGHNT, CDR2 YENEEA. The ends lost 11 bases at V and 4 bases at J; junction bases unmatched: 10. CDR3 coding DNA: TGTGCCGGTTATCCGGGACAGCGCACCGGGGAGCTGTTTTTT. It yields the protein CAGYPGQRTGELFF.

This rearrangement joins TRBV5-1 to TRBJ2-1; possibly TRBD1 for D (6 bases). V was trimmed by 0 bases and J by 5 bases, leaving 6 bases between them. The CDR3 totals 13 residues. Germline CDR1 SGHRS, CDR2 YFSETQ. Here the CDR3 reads CASSLGTDNEQFF. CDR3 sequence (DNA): TGCGCCAGCAGCTTGGGGACAGACAATGAGCAGTTCTTC.

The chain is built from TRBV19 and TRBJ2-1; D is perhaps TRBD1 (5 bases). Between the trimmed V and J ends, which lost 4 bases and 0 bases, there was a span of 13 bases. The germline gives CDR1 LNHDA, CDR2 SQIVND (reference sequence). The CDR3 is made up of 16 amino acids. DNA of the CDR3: TGTGCCAGTAGTAACCCAGGGCTGGGCTCCTACAATGAGCAGTTCTTC. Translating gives CASSNPGLGSYNEQFF.

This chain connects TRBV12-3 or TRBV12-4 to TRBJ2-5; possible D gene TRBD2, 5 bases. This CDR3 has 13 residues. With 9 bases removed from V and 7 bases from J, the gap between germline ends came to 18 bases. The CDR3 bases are TGTGCCAGTCATCTTGGACTGAAGGGGACCCAGTACTTC. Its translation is CASHLGLKGTQYF.

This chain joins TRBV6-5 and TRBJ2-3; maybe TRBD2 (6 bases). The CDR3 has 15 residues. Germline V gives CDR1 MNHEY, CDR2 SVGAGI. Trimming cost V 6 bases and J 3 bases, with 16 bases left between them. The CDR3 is CASRTAAGLTDTQYF. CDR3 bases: TGTGCCAGCAGGACTGCAGCGGGTTTAACAGATACGCAGTATTTT.

The CDR3 reads CASSVGLAGRDTQYF. The CDR3, as DNA: TGTGCCAGCAGCGTAGGACTAGCGGGGAGAGATACGCAGTATTTT. This sequence joins TRBV9 and TRBJ2-3; 11 positions match TRBD2. There are 15 residues in the CDR3. The junction had 2 bases not matched to a gene; V was cut back by 0 bases and J by 5 bases. Germline V CDR1 and CDR2: SGDLS, YYNGEE.

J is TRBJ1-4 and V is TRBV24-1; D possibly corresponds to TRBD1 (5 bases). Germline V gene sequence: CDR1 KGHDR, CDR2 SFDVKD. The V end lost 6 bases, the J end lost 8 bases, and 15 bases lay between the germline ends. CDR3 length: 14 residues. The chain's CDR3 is CATSLGGDNEKLFF. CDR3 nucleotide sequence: TGTGCCACCAGTTTAGGAGGGGATAACGAAAAACTGTTTTTT.

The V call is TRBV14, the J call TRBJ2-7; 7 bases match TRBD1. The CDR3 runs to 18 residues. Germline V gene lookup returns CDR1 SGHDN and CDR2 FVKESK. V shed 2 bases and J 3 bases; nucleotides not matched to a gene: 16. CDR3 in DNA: TGTGCCAGCAGCCAACCATCCCGACAGGGTAAGGGATTCTACGAGCAGTACTTC. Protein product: CASSQPSRQGKGFYEQYF.

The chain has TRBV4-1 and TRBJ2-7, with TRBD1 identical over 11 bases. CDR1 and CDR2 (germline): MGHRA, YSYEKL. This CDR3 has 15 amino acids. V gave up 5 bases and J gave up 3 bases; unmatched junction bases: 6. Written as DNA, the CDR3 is TGCGCCAGCAGCGAAACCGGGACAGGGGGCTACGAGCAGTACTTC. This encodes CASSETGTGGYEQYF.

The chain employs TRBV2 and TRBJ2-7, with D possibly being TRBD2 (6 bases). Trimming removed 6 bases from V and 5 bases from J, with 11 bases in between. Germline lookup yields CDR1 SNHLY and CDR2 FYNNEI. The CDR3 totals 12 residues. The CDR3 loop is CASRKEGNEQYV. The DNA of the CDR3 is TGTGCCAGCAGGAAGGAGGGGAACGAGCAGTACGTC.

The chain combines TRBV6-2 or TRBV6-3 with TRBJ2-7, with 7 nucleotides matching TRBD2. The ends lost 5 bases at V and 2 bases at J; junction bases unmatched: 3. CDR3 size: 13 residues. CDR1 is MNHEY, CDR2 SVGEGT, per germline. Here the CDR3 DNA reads TGTGCCAGCAGTCGCACTAGCGCCTACGAGCAGTACTTC. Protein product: CASSRTSAYEQYF.

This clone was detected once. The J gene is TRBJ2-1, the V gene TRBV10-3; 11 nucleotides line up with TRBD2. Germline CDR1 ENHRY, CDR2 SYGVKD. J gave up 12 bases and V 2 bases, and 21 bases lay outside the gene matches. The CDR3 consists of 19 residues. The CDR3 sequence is CAISEVPPGGSGGGGRQFF. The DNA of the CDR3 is TGTGCCATCAGTGAGGTCCCCCCCGGGGGTAGCGGGGGGGGCGGGAGGCAGTTCTTC.

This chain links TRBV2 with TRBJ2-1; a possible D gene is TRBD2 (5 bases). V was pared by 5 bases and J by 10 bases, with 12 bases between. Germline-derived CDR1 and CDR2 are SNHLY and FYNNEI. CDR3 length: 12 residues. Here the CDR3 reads CASSLGKGEQFF. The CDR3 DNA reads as TGTGCCAGCAGTCTCGGGAAAGGGGAGCAGTTCTTC.

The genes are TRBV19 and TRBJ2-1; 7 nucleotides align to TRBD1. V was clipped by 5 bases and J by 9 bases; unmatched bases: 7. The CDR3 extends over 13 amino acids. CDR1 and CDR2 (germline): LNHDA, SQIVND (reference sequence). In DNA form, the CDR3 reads TGTGCCAGTAGTTTACAGGGGTTGGGTGAGCAGTTCTTC. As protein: CASSLQGLGEQFF.

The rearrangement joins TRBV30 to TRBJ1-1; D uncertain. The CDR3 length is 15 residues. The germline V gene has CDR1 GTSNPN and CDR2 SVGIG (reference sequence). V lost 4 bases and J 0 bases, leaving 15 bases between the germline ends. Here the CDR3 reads CAWTAKTDMNTEAFF. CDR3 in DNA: TGTGCCTGGACCGCAAAAACAGACATGAACACTGAAGCTTTCTTT.

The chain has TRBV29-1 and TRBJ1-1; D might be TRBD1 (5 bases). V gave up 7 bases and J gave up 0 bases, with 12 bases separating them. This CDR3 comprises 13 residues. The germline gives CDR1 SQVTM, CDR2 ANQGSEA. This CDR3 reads CSGADSLNTEAFF. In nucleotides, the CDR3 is TGCAGCGGAGCCGACAGCCTGAACACTGAAGCTTTCTTT.

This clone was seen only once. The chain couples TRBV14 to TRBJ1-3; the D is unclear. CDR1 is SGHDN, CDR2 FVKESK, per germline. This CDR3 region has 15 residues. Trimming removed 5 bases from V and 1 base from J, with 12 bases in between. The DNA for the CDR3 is TGTGCCAGCAGCGCTAGGGAGCCATCTGGAAACACCATATATTTT. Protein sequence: CASSAREPSGNTIYF. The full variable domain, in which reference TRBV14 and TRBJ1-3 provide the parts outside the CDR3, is EAGVTQFPSHSVIEKGQTVTLRCDPISGHDNLYWYRRVMGKEIKFLLHFVKESKQDESGMPNNRFLAERTGGTYSTLKVQPAELEDSGVYFCASSAREPSGNTIYFGEGSWLTVV.

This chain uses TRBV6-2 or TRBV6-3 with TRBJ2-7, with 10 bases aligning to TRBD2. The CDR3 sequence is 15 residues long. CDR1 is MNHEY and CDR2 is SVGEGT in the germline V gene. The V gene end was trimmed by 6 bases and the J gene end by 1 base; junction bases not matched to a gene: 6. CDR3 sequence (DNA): TGTGCCAGCAGCACTTCTAGCGGGGGATCCTACGAGCAGTACTTC. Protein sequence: CASSTSSGGSYEQYF.